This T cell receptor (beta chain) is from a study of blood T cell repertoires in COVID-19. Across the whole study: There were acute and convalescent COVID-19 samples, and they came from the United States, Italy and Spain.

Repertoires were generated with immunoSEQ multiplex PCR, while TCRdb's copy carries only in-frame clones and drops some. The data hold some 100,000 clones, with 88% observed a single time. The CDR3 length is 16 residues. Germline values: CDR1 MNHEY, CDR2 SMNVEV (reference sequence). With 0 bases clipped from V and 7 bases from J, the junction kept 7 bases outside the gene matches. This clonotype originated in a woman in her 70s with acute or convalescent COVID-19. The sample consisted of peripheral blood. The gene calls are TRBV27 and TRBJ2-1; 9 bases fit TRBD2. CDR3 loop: CASSLSPALAGNEQFF. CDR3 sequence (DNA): TGTGCCAGCAGTTTATCGCCCGCCCTAGCGGGGAATGAGCAGTTCTTC.